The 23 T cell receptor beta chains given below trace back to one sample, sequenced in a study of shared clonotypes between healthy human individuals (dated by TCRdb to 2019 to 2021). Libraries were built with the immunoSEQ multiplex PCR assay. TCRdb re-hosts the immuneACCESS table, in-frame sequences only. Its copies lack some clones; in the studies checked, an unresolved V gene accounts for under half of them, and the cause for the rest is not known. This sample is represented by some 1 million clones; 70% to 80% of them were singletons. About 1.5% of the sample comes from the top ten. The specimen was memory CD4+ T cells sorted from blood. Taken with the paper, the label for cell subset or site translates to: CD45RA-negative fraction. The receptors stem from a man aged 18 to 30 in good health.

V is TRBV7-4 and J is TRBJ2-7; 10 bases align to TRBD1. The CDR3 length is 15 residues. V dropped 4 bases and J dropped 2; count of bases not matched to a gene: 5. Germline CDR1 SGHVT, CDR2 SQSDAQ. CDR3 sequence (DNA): TGTGCCAGCAGCTGCGGACAGGGGGATCCCTACGAGCAGTACTTC. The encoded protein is CASSCGQGDPYEQYF.

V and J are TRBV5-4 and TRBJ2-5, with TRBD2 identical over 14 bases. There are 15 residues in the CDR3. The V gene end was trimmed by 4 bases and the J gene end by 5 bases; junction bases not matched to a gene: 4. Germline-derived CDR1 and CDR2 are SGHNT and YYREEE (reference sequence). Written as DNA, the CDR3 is TGTGCCAGCAGCCGGACTAGCGGGGGGATGGAGACCCAGTACTTC. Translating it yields CASSRTSGGMETQYF.

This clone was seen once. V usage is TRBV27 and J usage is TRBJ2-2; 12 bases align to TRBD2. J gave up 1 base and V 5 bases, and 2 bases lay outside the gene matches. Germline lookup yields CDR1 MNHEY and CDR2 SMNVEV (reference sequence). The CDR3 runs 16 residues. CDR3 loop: CASSGLAGKNTGELFF. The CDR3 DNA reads TGTGCCAGCAGTGGACTAGCGGGAAAGAACACCGGGGAGCTGTTTTTT.

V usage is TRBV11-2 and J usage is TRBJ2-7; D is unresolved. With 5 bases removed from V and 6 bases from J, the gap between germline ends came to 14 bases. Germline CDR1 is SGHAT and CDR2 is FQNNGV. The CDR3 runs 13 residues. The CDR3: CASSLVSGSEQYF. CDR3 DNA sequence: TGTGCCAGCAGCCTAGTGTCAGGAAGCGAGCAGTACTTC.

The CDR3 loop reads CASSQDWVGPGTVGVSGNTIYF. DNA of the CDR3: TGCGCCAGCAGCCAAGATTGGGTTGGACCGGGCACGGTGGGCGTCTCTGGAAACACCATATATTTT. The chain uses TRBV4-3 and TRBJ1-3; D is ambiguous. The germline CDR1 and CDR2 sequences are LGHNA and YSLEER. V dropped 0 bases and J dropped 0 bases, with 27 bases sitting between them. The CDR3 consists of 22 residues.

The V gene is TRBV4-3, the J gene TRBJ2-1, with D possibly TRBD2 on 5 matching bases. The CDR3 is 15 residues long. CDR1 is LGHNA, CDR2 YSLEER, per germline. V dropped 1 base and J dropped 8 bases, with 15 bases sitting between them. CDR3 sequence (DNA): TGCGCCAGCAGCCAAGGAGGACTGCCGAATGATGAGCAGTTCTTC. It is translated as CASSQGGLPNDEQFF.

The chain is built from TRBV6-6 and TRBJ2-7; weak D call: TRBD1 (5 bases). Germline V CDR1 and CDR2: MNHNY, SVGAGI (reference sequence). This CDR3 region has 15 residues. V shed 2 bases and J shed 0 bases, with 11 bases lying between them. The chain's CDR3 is CASSYVQGSSYEQYF. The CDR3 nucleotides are TGTGCCAGCAGTTACGTGCAGGGATCCTCCTACGAGCAGTACTTC.

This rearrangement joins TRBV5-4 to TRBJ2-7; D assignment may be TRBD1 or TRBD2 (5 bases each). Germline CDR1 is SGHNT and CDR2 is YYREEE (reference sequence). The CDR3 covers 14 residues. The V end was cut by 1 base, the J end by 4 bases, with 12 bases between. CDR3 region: CASSLSGDLYEQYF. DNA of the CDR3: TGTGCCAGCAGCTTGTCCGGGGACCTTTACGAGCAGTACTTC.

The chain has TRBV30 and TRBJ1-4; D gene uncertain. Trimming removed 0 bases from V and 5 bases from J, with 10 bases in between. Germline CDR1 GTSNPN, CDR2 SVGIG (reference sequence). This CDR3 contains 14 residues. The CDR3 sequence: CAWSVQGLNEKLFF. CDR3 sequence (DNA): TGTGCCTGGAGTGTACAAGGACTAAATGAAAAACTGTTTTTT.

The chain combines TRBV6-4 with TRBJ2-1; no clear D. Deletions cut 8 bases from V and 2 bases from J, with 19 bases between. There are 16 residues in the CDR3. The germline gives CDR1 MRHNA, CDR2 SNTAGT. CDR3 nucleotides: TGTGCCAGCCCAACACCTCCCTTTGCGGCCTACAATGAGCAGTTCTTC. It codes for CASPTPPFAAYNEQFF.

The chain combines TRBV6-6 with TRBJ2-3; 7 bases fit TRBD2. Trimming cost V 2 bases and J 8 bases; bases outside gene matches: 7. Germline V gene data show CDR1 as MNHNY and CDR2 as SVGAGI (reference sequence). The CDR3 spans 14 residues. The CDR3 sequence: CASSYAASGGTQYF. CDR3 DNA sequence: TGTGCCAGCAGTTACGCGGCTAGCGGTGGTACGCAGTATTTT.

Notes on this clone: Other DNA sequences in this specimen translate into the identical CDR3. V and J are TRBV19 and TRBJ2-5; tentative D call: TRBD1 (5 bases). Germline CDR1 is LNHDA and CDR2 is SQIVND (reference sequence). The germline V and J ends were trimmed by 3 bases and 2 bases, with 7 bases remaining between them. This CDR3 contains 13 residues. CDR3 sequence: CASSITGQETQYF. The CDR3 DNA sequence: TGTGCCAGTAGTATTACAGGTCAAGAGACCCAGTACTTC.

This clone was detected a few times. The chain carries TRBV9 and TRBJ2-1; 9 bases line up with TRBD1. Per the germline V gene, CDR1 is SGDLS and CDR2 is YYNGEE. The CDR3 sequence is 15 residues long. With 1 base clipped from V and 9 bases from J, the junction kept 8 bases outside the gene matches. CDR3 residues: CASSVRGTGYVEQFF. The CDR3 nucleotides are TGTGCCAGCAGCGTAAGGGGGACAGGGTATGTTGAGCAGTTCTTC.

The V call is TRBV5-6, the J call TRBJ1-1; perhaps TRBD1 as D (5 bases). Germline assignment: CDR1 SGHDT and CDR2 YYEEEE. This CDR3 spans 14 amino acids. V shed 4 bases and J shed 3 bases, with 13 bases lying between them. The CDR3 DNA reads TGTGCCAGCAGCCTATCAGGGAGGTACACTGAAGCTTTCTTT. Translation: CASSLSGRYTEAFF.

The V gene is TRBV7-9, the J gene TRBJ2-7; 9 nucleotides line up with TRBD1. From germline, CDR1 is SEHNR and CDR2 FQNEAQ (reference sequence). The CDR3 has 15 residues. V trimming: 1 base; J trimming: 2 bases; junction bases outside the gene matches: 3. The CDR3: CASSLGGQGTYEQYF. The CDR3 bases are TGTGCCAGCAGCTTAGGGGGACAGGGAACCTACGAGCAGTACTTC.

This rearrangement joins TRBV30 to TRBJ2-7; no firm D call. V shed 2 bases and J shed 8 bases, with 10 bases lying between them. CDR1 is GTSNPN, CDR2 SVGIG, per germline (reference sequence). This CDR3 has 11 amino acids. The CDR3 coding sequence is TGTGCCTGGAGTAACAAGTCCAAGCAGTACTTC. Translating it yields CAWSNKSKQYF.

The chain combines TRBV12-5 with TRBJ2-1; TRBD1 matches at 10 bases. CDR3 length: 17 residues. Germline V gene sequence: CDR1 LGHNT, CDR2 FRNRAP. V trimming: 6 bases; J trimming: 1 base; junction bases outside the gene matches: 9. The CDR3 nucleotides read TGTGCTAGTGGCCCGGGACAGGGGAGACCATCCTACAATGAGCAGTTCTTC. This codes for CASGPGQGRPSYNEQFF.

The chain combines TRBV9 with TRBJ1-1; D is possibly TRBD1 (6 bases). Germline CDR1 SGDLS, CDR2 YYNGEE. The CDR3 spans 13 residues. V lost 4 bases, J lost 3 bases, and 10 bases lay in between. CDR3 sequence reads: CASSLGGDTEAFF. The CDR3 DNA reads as TGTGCCAGCAGCCTAGGGGGGGACACTGAAGCTTTCTTT.

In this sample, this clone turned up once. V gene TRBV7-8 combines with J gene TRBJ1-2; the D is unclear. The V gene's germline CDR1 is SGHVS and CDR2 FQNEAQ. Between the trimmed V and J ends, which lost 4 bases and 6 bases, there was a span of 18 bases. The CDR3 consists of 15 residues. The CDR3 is CASSYRTAGPHGYTF. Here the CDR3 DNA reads TGTGCCAGCAGCTACCGGACCGCCGGGCCCCATGGCTACACCTTC.

CDR3 amino acids: CASSPHGQDHQPQHF. The CDR3 DNA reads TGTGCCAGCAGCCCCCATGGACAGGACCATCAGCCCCAGCATTTT. V usage is TRBV7-2 and J usage is TRBJ1-5; TRBD1 matches 7 bases. The CDR3 covers 15 residues. Germline V lookup: CDR1 SGHTA, CDR2 FQGNSA. Losses at the gene ends were 5 bases for V and 5 bases for J; bases not matched to a gene: 9.

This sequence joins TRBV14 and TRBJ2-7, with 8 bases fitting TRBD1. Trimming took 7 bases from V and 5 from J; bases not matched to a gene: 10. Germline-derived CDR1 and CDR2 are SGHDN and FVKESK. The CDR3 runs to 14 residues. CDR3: CASTRTGIPHEQYF. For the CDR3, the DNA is TGTGCCAGCACCAGGACAGGGATTCCCCACGAGCAGTACTTC.

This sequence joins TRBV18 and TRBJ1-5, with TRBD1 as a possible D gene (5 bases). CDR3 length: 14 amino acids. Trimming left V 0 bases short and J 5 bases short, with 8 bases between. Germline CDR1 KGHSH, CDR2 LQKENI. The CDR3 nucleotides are TGTGCCAGCTCACCACCCGGGGGTCATCAGCCCCAGCATTTT. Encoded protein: CASSPPGGHQPQHF.

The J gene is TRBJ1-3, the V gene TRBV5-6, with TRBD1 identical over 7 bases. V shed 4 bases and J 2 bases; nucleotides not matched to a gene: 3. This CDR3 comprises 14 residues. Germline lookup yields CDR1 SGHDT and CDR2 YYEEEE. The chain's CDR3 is CASSAGQTGNTIYF. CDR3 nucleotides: TGTGCCAGCAGCGCGGGACAGACTGGAAACACCATATATTTT. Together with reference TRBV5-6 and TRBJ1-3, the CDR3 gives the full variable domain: DAGVTQSPTHLIKTRGQQVTLRCSPKSGHDTVSWYQQALGQGPQFIFQYYEEEERQRGNFPDRFSGHQFPNYSSELNVNALLLGDSALYLCASSAGQTGNTIYFGEGSWLTVV.